The entry that follows covers one T cell receptor beta chain sequence. A second PCR, run for about 7 to 11 cycles, used a sample-barcoded 5' primer plus a J-beta primer mix. TCRdb re-called the 5' RACE reads with MiXCR, one entry per CDR3 protein. The sample records about 640,000 distinct CDR3 sequences, about 53% being singletons. The data are from a study of blood T cells in healthy people across ages. The source is a man aged 55-75 years in good health. The material sequenced was blood.

In DNA, the CDR3 is TGTGCCAGCAGCAGGCCCACCCTAGCCAAAAACATTCAGTACTTC. It translates to CASSRPTLAKNIQYF. The chain uses TRBV7-2 and TRBJ2-4; no reliable D call. The germline V and J ends were trimmed by 5 bases and 0 bases, with 11 bases remaining between them. This CDR3 is built from 15 residues. CDR1 and CDR2 (germline): SGHTA, FQGNSA.